The rows below give T cell receptor beta chains drawn from one sample of a study of T cell responses to AZD1222 COVID-19 vaccine. Sequenced by immunoSEQ multiplex PCR; TCRdb stores in-frame clones only, minus some. The sample holds approximately 150,000 clones, approximately 94% seen once. Sequencing used peripheral blood, obtained on day 0 of AZD1222 vaccination. The receptor set was obtained from an adult in good health. The CDR3 runs from the conserved cysteine through the conserved F or W. A D gene is named only where the DNA matches it firmly. Size is stated for part of the rows, as once, few or many counts, or as a class when the clone is expanded.

j_gene: TRBJ2-5
abundance: NA
d_gene: NA
v_gene: TRBV27
CDR3aa: CASRAPGGTGLQETQYF
CDR3nt: TGTGCCAGCAGAGCCCCCGGGGGGACAGGCCTTCAAGAGACCCAGTACTTC

j_gene: TRBJ2-2
abundance: NA
d_gene: NA
v_gene: TRBV7-9
CDR3aa: CASSLSSPASRTGELFF
CDR3nt: TGTGCCAGCAGCTTATCTTCCCCCGCTAGCCGCACCGGGGAGCTGTTTTTT

j_gene: TRBJ2-7
abundance: NA
d_gene: TRBD1
v_gene: TRBV4-3
CDR3aa: CASSQDQGATREQYF
CDR3nt: TGCGCCAGCAGCCAAGACCAGGGGGCCACTCGGGAGCAGTACTTC

j_gene: TRBJ1-1
abundance: NA
d_gene: TRBD1
v_gene: TRBV2
CDR3aa: CASGQGFMNTEAFF
CDR3nt: TGTGCCAGCGGACAGGGATTCATGAACACTGAAGCTTTCTTT

j_gene: TRBJ2-7
abundance: NA
d_gene: NA
v_gene: TRBV30
CDR3aa: CAWSQGGSSYEQYF
CDR3nt: TGTGCCTGGAGTCAGGGAGGCAGCTCCTACGAGCAGTACTTC

j_gene: TRBJ1-2
abundance: NA
d_gene: TRBD1
v_gene: TRBV5-1
CDR3aa: CASSSEGQGPNYGYTF
CDR3nt: TGCGCCAGCAGCTCCGAGGGACAGGGACCTAACTATGGCTACACCTTC

j_gene: TRBJ2-2
abundance: NA
d_gene: NA
v_gene: TRBV5-1
CDR3aa: CASSATQAYTGELFF
CDR3nt: TGCGCCAGCAGCGCGACACAGGCGTACACCGGGGAGCTGTTTTTT

j_gene: TRBJ2-5
abundance: NA
d_gene: NA
v_gene: TRBV7-2
CDR3aa: CASSPRVSEETQYF
CDR3nt: TGTGCCAGCAGCCCCAGGGTTTCCGAAGAGACCCAGTACTTC

j_gene: TRBJ2-2
abundance: NA
d_gene: TRBD1
v_gene: TRBV5-1
CDR3aa: CASSDQTGETGELFF
CDR3nt: TGCGCCAGCAGCGATCAGACAGGGGAGACCGGGGAGCTGTTTTTT

j_gene: TRBJ2-1
abundance: NA
d_gene: NA
v_gene: TRBV7-2
CDR3aa: CASSRLDEQFF
CDR3nt: TGTGCCAGCAGCCGCCTAGATGAGCAGTTCTTC

j_gene: TRBJ1-2
abundance: NA
d_gene: TRBD1
v_gene: TRBV15
CDR3aa: CATSNDRGPYRYTF
CDR3nt: TGTGCCACCAGCAATGACAGGGGACCATATCGCTACACCTTC

j_gene: TRBJ2-7
abundance: NA
d_gene: TRBD2
v_gene: TRBV7-6
CDR3aa: CASSPGTINYEQYF
CDR3nt: TGTGCCAGCAGCCCCGGGACTATCAATTACGAGCAGTACTTC

j_gene: TRBJ1-2
abundance: NA
d_gene: NA
v_gene: TRBV10-2
CDR3aa: CASSEWGVSNYGYTF
CDR3nt: TGCGCCAGCAGTGAGTGGGGGGTTTCTAACTATGGCTACACCTTC

j_gene: TRBJ2-1
abundance: NA
d_gene: NA
v_gene: TRBV25-1
CDR3aa: CASSDRSYNEQFF
CDR3nt: TGTGCCAGCAGTGATCGCTCCTACAATGAGCAGTTCTTC

j_gene: TRBJ1-6
abundance: once
d_gene: NA
v_gene: TRBV2
CDR3aa: CASSRNGQGLYSPLHF
CDR3nt: TGTGCCAGCAGTCGTAATGGGCAGGGCTTATACTCACCCCTCCACTTT

j_gene: TRBJ1-2
abundance: NA
d_gene: NA
v_gene: TRBV6-5
CDR3aa: CASREGYGYTF
CDR3nt: TGTGCCAGCAGGGAGGGTTATGGCTACACCTTC

j_gene: TRBJ2-7
abundance: few
d_gene: TRBD1
v_gene: TRBV10-2
CDR3aa: CASQQGVYEQYF
CDR3nt: TGCGCCAGTCAACAGGGGGTCTACGAGCAGTACTTC

j_gene: TRBJ2-7
abundance: NA
d_gene: TRBD2
v_gene: TRBV4-2
CDR3aa: CASSQEWTSGTYEQYF
CDR3nt: TGTGCCAGCAGCCAAGAATGGACTAGCGGAACCTACGAGCAGTACTTC

j_gene: TRBJ2-3
abundance: NA
d_gene: NA
v_gene: TRBV21-1
CDR3aa: CASPMAGPRETSTDTQYF
CDR3nt: TGTGCCAGCCCAATGGCTGGGCCCAGGGAAACTAGCACAGATACGCAGTATTTT

j_gene: TRBJ2-6
abundance: NA
d_gene: TRBD1
v_gene: TRBV10-3
CDR3aa: CAISGTGGAVSGANVLTF
CDR3nt: TGTGCCATCAGTGGTACAGGGGGCGCGGTCTCTGGGGCCAACGTCCTGACTTTC

j_gene: TRBJ2-2
abundance: NA
d_gene: TRBD2
v_gene: TRBV3-1/TRBV3-2
CDR3aa: CASSQDATSGNTGELFF
CDR3nt: TGTGCCAGCAGCCAAGACGCGACTAGCGGGAACACCGGGGAGCTGTTTTTT

j_gene: TRBJ1-2
abundance: NA
d_gene: TRBD1
v_gene: TRBV5-1
CDR3aa: CASSNRQGSYGYTF
CDR3nt: TGCGCCAGCAGCAACAGACAGGGGAGTTATGGCTACACCTTC

j_gene: TRBJ2-1
abundance: NA
d_gene: NA
v_gene: TRBV25-1
CDR3aa: CASSGGWNEQFF
CDR3nt: TGTGCCAGCAGTGGGGGATGGAATGAGCAGTTCTTC

j_gene: TRBJ2-3
abundance: NA
d_gene: NA
v_gene: TRBV18
CDR3aa: CASSPWDTQYF
CDR3nt: TGTGCCAGCTCACCTTGGGATACGCAGTATTTT

j_gene: TRBJ2-2
abundance: NA
d_gene: TRBD1
v_gene: TRBV19
CDR3aa: CASIDVRDRATGELFF
CDR3nt: TGTGCCAGTATTGACGTTAGGGACAGGGCCACCGGGGAGCTGTTTTTT

j_gene: TRBJ1-3
abundance: NA
d_gene: NA
v_gene: TRBV6-1
CDR3aa: CASSETAGNTIYF
CDR3nt: TGTGCCAGCAGTGAGACTGCTGGAAACACCATATATTTT

j_gene: TRBJ2-7
abundance: NA
d_gene: NA
v_gene: TRBV5-1
CDR3aa: CASTLATGFSYEQYF
CDR3nt: TGCGCCAGCACCCTAGCGACAGGATTCTCCTACGAGCAGTACTTC

j_gene: TRBJ1-2
abundance: NA
d_gene: NA
v_gene: TRBV24-1
CDR3aa: CATSEPQGGYGYTF
CDR3nt: TGTGCCACCAGTGAACCCCAGGGAGGCTATGGCTACACCTTC

j_gene: TRBJ1-6
abundance: NA
d_gene: NA
v_gene: TRBV27
CDR3aa: CASSLSWTWNSPLHF
CDR3nt: TGTGCCAGCAGTTTATCATGGACTTGGAATTCACCCCTCCACTTT

j_gene: TRBJ1-2
abundance: NA
d_gene: NA
v_gene: TRBV4-1
CDR3aa: CASSQYPQPGHGYTF
CDR3nt: TGCGCCAGCAGCCAATACCCACAGCCGGGGCATGGCTACACCTTC

j_gene: TRBJ1-6
abundance: NA
d_gene: NA
v_gene: TRBV3-1/TRBV3-2
CDR3aa: CASSQKGGHHYNSPLHF
CDR3nt: TGTGCCAGCAGCCAAAAGGGGGGGCATCACTATAATTCACCCCTCCACTTT

j_gene: TRBJ1-2
abundance: NA
d_gene: TRBD1
v_gene: TRBV4-1
CDR3aa: CASSLLETTGGYYGYTF
CDR3nt: TGCGCCAGCAGCCTCCTGGAGACGACAGGGGGCTACTATGGCTACACCTTC

j_gene: TRBJ2-1
abundance: once
d_gene: TRBD2
v_gene: TRBV15
CDR3aa: CATSTTHSGRGSYNEQFF
CDR3nt: TGTGCCACCAGCACTACCCATAGCGGGAGGGGGTCCTACAATGAGCAGTTCTTC

j_gene: TRBJ1-5
abundance: NA
d_gene: NA
v_gene: TRBV6-5
CDR3aa: CASRITGNSNQPQHF
CDR3nt: TGTGCCAGCAGGATTACAGGGAATAGCAATCAGCCCCAGCATTTT

j_gene: TRBJ2-7
abundance: NA
d_gene: TRBD1
v_gene: TRBV13
CDR3aa: CASSLYRGHYEQYF
CDR3nt: TGTGCCAGCAGCTTATACAGGGGACACTACGAGCAGTACTTC

j_gene: TRBJ1-1
abundance: NA
d_gene: NA
v_gene: TRBV29-1
CDR3aa: CSARRMNTEAFF
CDR3nt: TGCAGCGCCAGGCGCATGAACACTGAAGCTTTCTTT

j_gene: TRBJ2-1
abundance: NA
d_gene: TRBD2
v_gene: TRBV30
CDR3aa: CAWSVPGLAGAVEQFF
CDR3nt: TGTGCCTGGAGTGTACCGGGACTAGCGGGAGCGGTTGAGCAGTTCTTC

j_gene: TRBJ2-7
abundance: NA
d_gene: NA
v_gene: TRBV7-9
CDR3aa: CASSLGQDYEQYF
CDR3nt: TGTGCCAGCAGCTTAGGACAGGACTACGAGCAGTACTTC

j_gene: TRBJ1-6
abundance: NA
d_gene: NA
v_gene: TRBV10-2
CDR3aa: CASGSGEYNSPLHF
CDR3nt: TGCGCCAGCGGGAGCGGGGAGTATAATTCACCCCTCCACTTT

j_gene: TRBJ2-5
abundance: NA
d_gene: NA
v_gene: TRBV7-2
CDR3aa: CASNFGGGTQYF
CDR3nt: TGTGCCAGCAACTTTGGGGGAGGGACCCAGTACTTC

j_gene: TRBJ2-1
abundance: NA
d_gene: TRBD2
v_gene: TRBV6-1
CDR3aa: CASSEAILGLAKDEQFF
CDR3nt: TGTGCCAGCAGTGAAGCCATTTTGGGACTAGCTAAGGATGAGCAGTTCTTC

j_gene: TRBJ2-7
abundance: NA
d_gene: TRBD2
v_gene: TRBV4-3
CDR3aa: CASSQDISGGPPPWEQYF
CDR3nt: TGCGCCAGCAGCCAAGATATTAGCGGGGGGCCGCCTCCTTGGGAGCAGTACTTC

j_gene: TRBJ1-4
abundance: once
d_gene: TRBD1
v_gene: TRBV13
CDR3aa: CASSSETGGAGNRKKLFF
CDR3nt: TGTGCCAGCAGCTCGGAGACAGGGGGCGCGGGTAATAGGAAAAAACTGTTTTTT

j_gene: TRBJ2-1
abundance: once
d_gene: NA
v_gene: TRBV9
CDR3aa: CASSPRVDAHEQFF
CDR3nt: TGTGCCAGCAGCCCCCGAGTAGACGCGCATGAGCAGTTCTTC

j_gene: TRBJ2-3
abundance: NA
d_gene: TRBD1
v_gene: TRBV5-6
CDR3aa: CASSTRTGWTDTQYF
CDR3nt: TGTGCCAGCAGCACCCGGACAGGGTGGACAGATACGCAGTATTTT

j_gene: TRBJ1-1
abundance: NA
d_gene: NA
v_gene: TRBV11-2
CDR3aa: CASNSGRGEAFF
CDR3nt: TGTGCCAGCAACTCGGGGAGGGGTGAAGCTTTCTTT

j_gene: TRBJ2-5
abundance: NA
d_gene: TRBD2
v_gene: TRBV9
CDR3aa: CASSPRAGEQETQYF
CDR3nt: TGTGCCAGCAGCCCCCGAGCGGGAGAGCAAGAGACCCAGTACTTC

j_gene: TRBJ1-2
abundance: NA
d_gene: TRBD1
v_gene: TRBV7-9
CDR3aa: CASSNRRPRDRWDGYTF
CDR3nt: TGTGCCAGCAGCAATCGGAGACCCAGGGACAGGTGGGATGGCTACACCTTC

j_gene: TRBJ2-5
abundance: NA
d_gene: NA
v_gene: TRBV7-9
CDR3aa: CASSQLGADAETQYF
CDR3nt: TGTGCCAGCAGCCAACTTGGGGCAGACGCGGAGACCCAGTACTTC

j_gene: TRBJ1-1
abundance: NA
d_gene: NA
v_gene: TRBV5-4
CDR3aa: CASSLAGHITEAFF
CDR3nt: TGTGCCAGCAGCTTGGCGGGACACATAACTGAAGCTTTCTTT

j_gene: TRBJ2-7
abundance: NA
d_gene: NA
v_gene: TRBV5-1
CDR3aa: CASSLESLSSYEQYF
CDR3nt: TGCGCCAGCAGCTTGGAGTCCCTTAGCTCCTACGAGCAGTACTTC

j_gene: TRBJ2-5
abundance: once
d_gene: NA
v_gene: TRBV6-1
CDR3aa: CASSEGSGQETQYF
CDR3nt: TGTGCCAGCAGTGAAGGTTCAGGACAAGAGACCCAGTACTTC

j_gene: TRBJ1-5
abundance: NA
d_gene: NA
v_gene: TRBV19
CDR3aa: CASSPLGGLDPWPQHF
CDR3nt: TGTGCCAGTAGTCCCTTGGGCGGACTCGACCCATGGCCCCAGCATTTT

j_gene: TRBJ1-1
abundance: NA
d_gene: NA
v_gene: TRBV9
CDR3aa: CASSVDGRMNTEAFF
CDR3nt: TGTGCCAGCAGCGTAGATGGACGCATGAACACTGAAGCTTTCTTT

j_gene: TRBJ1-5
abundance: NA
d_gene: NA
v_gene: TRBV10-3
CDR3aa: CAISAGGNQPQHF
CDR3nt: TGTGCCATCAGTGCAGGGGGCAATCAGCCCCAGCATTTT